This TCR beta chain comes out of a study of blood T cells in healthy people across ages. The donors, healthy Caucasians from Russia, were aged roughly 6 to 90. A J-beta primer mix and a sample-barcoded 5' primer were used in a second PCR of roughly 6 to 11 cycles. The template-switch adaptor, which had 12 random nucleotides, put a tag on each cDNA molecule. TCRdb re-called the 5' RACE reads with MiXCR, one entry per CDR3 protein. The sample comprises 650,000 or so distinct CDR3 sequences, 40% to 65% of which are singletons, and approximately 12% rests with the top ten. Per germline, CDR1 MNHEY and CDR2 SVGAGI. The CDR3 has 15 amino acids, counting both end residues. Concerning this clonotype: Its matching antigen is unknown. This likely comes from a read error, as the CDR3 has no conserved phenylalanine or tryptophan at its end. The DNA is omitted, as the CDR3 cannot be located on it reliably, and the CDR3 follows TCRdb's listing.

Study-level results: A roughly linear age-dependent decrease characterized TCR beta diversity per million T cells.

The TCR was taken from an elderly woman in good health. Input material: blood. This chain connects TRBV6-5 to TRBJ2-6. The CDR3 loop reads CATTGRISGANVLTV.